This T cell receptor (beta chain) was recovered during a study of T cells in pancreatic ductal adenocarcinoma. This CDR3 is 14 amino acids long. V lost 3 bases and J lost 4, with 13 bases in between. Germline CDR1 is MNHNS and CDR2 is SASEGT. The selected patients with pancreatic ductal adenocarcinoma had surgery but no neoadjuvant therapy. Of note for this clone: Its specificity is not known.

Whole-study results and caveats: Tumor samples had fewer productive templates and about 8-fold fewer unique clonotypes than blood.

Profiled with immunoSEQ multiplex PCR; TCRdb holds only in-frame clones, not every one. Among about 9,000 clones listed, approximately 89% were seen once. The clonotype originates from a human donor with pancreatic ductal adenocarcinoma. Sequences were obtained from PBMCs. V gene TRBV6-1 combines with J gene TRBJ2-7, with D perhaps TRBD2 (5 bases). As DNA, the CDR3 is TGTGCCAGCAGTGAGGGAGTTTTGGGGTACGAGCAGTACTTC. Its translation is CASSEGVLGYEQYF.